This TCR beta chain was obtained from a study of shared clonotypes between healthy human individuals. Whole-study findings and limits: What naive subsets generally showed was a larger estimated richness than memory subsets showed. Enrolling few donors narrowed the genetic and exposure-history diversity that was represented.

Some clones are missing from TCRdb's copy, which holds only in-frame ones; the method was immunoSEQ multiplex PCR. Of millions of clones detected, under 95% appear once; the ten largest clones hold under 2%. Comments on this clone: The antigen remains undetermined.

Only CD45RO-negative cells positively selected for CCR7 counted as naive CD8 cells, so terminally differentiated effector memory CD45RA+ cells were excluded. Germline CDR1 reads MDHEN; CDR2 reads SYDVKM. The CDR3 runs 14 residues. V shed 4 bases and J shed 4 bases, with 13 bases lying between them. This chain uses TRBV28 with TRBJ1-2, with D possibly matching TRBD1 (6 bases). The receptor's source is a man aged 18 to 35 in good health. Some clones in this sample may be carry-over from other donors' samples. The sequenced sample was naive CD8+ T cells from PBMCs. The CDR3 spells CASSSYRDGYGYTF. The CDR3 nucleotides read TGTGCCAGCAGTTCCTACAGGGACGGCTATGGCTACACCTTC.